The 21 T cell receptor beta chains reported below all come from one sample, sequenced in a study of OX40 agonist ivuxolimab in advanced cancers. Assay: immunoSEQ multiplex PCR; the TCRdb copy retains only in-frame clones and omits some. The table has over 75,000 clones, approximately 91% seen once. The specimen was CD4+ or CD8+ T cells sorted from blood, collected in a trial of the OX40 agonist ivuxolimab. Source of these receptors: an adult with an advanced solid tumor such as melanoma, head and neck, liver or kidney cancer.

The chain combines TRBV5-6 with TRBJ1-4; TRBD1 matches at 9 bases. The CDR3 is made up of 14 amino acids. Germline V gene data show CDR1 as SGHDT and CDR2 as YYEEEE. V trimming: 4 bases; J trimming: 8 bases; junction bases outside the gene matches: 6. The CDR3 region is CASSRTGEGEKLFF. The CDR3 DNA follows: TGTGCCAGCAGCCGGACAGGGGAGGGGGAAAAACTGTTTTTT.

The chain recombines TRBV10-3 with TRBJ2-3, with 8 bases fitting TRBD2. The CDR3 spans 14 residues. V lost 9 bases, J lost 4 bases, and 9 bases stayed unmatched. Germline CDR1 reads ENHRY; CDR2 reads SYGVKD. This CDR3 is CAMGGAGGPDTQYF. The CDR3 DNA reads as TGTGCCATGGGCGGGGCGGGAGGCCCAGATACGCAGTATTTT.

J is TRBJ2-3 and V is TRBV18, with D uncertain. This CDR3 comprises 14 residues. Germline V gene data show CDR1 as KGHSH and CDR2 as LQKENI. V lost 2 bases and J 5 bases, leaving 11 bases between the germline ends. CDR3 loop: CASSPRNSRDTQYF. The CDR3 DNA sequence: TGTGCCAGCTCACCAAGGAATTCCCGAGATACGCAGTATTTT.

This sequence joins TRBV18 and TRBJ2-1; TRBD2 agrees at 8 bases. The V gene's germline CDR1 is KGHSH and CDR2 LQKENI. With V trimmed by 6 bases and J by 0 bases, 7 bases remained unmatched. The CDR3 loop spans 16 amino acids. The CDR3 region has the DNA TGTGCCAGCTCGACTTACACTAGCGGCTCCTACAATGAGCAGTTCTTC. Translated: CASSTYTSGSYNEQFF.

V is TRBV7-3 and J is TRBJ1-1; D ambiguous. The germline V and J ends were trimmed by 5 bases and 4 bases, with 11 bases remaining between them. The CDR3 sequence is 13 residues long. Per germline, CDR1 SGHTA and CDR2 FQGTGA. DNA of the CDR3: TGTGCCAGCAGCCCCGGACGGAGCACTGAAGCTTTCTTT. This translates into CASSPGRSTEAFF.

This chain links TRBV7-3 with TRBJ2-6; TRBD1 aligns across 9 bases. The CDR3 contains 18 residues. Germline trimming cut 5 bases from V and 0 bases from J; bases unmatched to any gene: 8. Per the germline V gene, CDR1 is SGHTA and CDR2 is FQGTGA. In DNA, the CDR3 is TGTGCCAGCAGCCTGGGGGACAGGGCACTCTCTGGGGCCAACGTCCTGACTTTC. Its protein is CASSLGDRALSGANVLTF.

The CDR3: CASSIPGTASPLHF. As DNA, the CDR3 is TGTGCCAGCAGCATACCGGGAACAGCATCACCCCTCCACTTT. This chain joins TRBV5-6 and TRBJ1-6; unclear D gene. The CDR3 consists of 14 residues. CDR1 is SGHDT, CDR2 YYEEEE, per germline. Trimming took 4 bases from V and 10 from J, leaving 15 bases between them.

CDR3 sequence: CASSTDSRNQPQHF. CDR3 nucleotide sequence: TGTGCCAGCTCAACCGACAGTCGTAATCAGCCCCAGCATTTT. The J gene is TRBJ1-5, the V gene TRBV18; D possibly corresponds to TRBD1 (5 bases). Germline V lookup: CDR1 KGHSH, CDR2 LQKENI. The CDR3 is 14 residues long. Trimming pared 5 bases from V and 4 bases from J, leaving 12 bases between. The whole variable domain, remainder taken from reference TRBV18 and TRBJ1-5, is NAGVMQNPRHLVRRRGQEARLRCSPMKGHSHVYWYRQLPEEGLKFMVYLQKENIIDESGMPKERFSAEFPKEGPSILRIQQVVRGDSAAYFCASSTDSRNQPQHFGDGTRLSIL.

The gene calls are TRBV9 and TRBJ2-7; weak D call: TRBD1 (5 bases). The CDR3 spans 14 residues. V lost 0 bases, J lost 3 bases, and 10 bases lay in between. The germline V gene encodes CDR1 SGDLS and CDR2 YYNGEE. CDR3 amino acids: CASSVDYRSYEQYF. The CDR3 nucleotides are TGTGCCAGCAGCGTAGACTACAGGAGCTACGAGCAGTACTTC.

V is TRBV18 and J is TRBJ1-4, with D tentatively TRBD1 (5 bases). The CDR3 is made up of 16 amino acids. Germline V CDR1 and CDR2: KGHSH, LQKENI. V was clipped by 4 bases and J by 1 base, with 13 bases between them. The CDR3 bases are TGTGCCAGCTCACTATCCGCAGGGAGAACTAATGAAAAACTGTTTTTT. Translating it yields CASSLSAGRTNEKLFF.

This chain uses TRBV5-6 with TRBJ2-5, with D perhaps matching TRBD1 or TRBD2 (7 bases each). Between the trimmed V and J ends, which lost 4 bases and 2 bases, there was a span of 12 bases. CDR3 length equals 14 residues. Germline V gene lookup returns CDR1 SGHDT and CDR2 YYEEEE. DNA of the CDR3: TGTGCCAGCAGCCCAGGGGGGGGTCAAGAGACCCAGTACTTC. Translation gives CASSPGGGQETQYF.

This chain links TRBV5-1 with TRBJ2-2; no clear D gene. Trimming shortened V by 1 base and J by 10 bases, and 14 bases separated the two germline ends. This CDR3 spans 14 amino acids. CDR1 is SGHRS and CDR2 is YFSETQ in the germline V gene. CDR3 in DNA: TGCGCCAGCAGCTTGTCTCGCCCGTCCGAGGAGCTGTTTTTT. Translating it yields CASSLSRPSEELFF. The entire variable domain, with the rest obtained from reference TRBV5-1 and TRBJ2-2, is as follows: KAGVTQTPRYLIKTRGQQVTLSCSPISGHRSVSWYQQTPGQGLQFLFEYFSETQRNKGNFPGRFSGRQFSNSRSEMNVSTLELGDSALYLCASSLSRPSEELFFGEGSRLTVL.

This rearrangement joins TRBV4-3 to TRBJ1-2; 10 bases are shared with TRBD1. The CDR3 has 14 amino acids. CDR1 is LGHNA, CDR2 YSLEER, per germline. Trimming cost V 6 bases and J 4 bases; bases outside gene matches: 5. The CDR3 sequence: CASRLRQGAYGYTF. CDR3 nucleotides: TGCGCCAGCAGACTTCGACAGGGGGCCTATGGCTACACCTTC.

Turning to this clone: Other DNA sequences of this sample code for an identical CDR3. This rearrangement joins TRBV5-1 to TRBJ1-1; 7 bases line up with TRBD1. The CDR3 spans 13 residues. After removal of 4 bases from V and 6 bases from J, the junction contained 6 bases not matched to a gene. In germline, CDR1 is SGHRS, CDR2 YFSETQ. The DNA for the CDR3 is TGCGCCAGCAGCCCAGGGGGTGGTGCTGAAGCTTTCTTT. This encodes CASSPGGGAEAFF.

The chain has TRBV6-6 and TRBJ2-1; 10 positions match TRBD1. The trim removed 6 bases at V and 10 bases at J, leaving 12 bases unmatched. Germline values: CDR1 MNHNY, CDR2 SVGAGI (reference sequence). The CDR3 has 15 residues. The CDR3, as DNA: TGTGCCAGCAGCCAACCGGACAGGGGGAAGGAGGAGCAGTTCTTC. Residues: CASSQPDRGKEEQFF.

This clone has only one observation. This chain joins TRBV10-1 and TRBJ2-1; a weak D match, TRBD2 (5 bases). Germline V CDR1 and CDR2: WNHNN, SYGVQD (reference sequence). V dropped 0 bases and J dropped 8 bases, with 8 bases sitting between them. The CDR3 is 13 amino acids. Here the CDR3 reads CASSESTGDEQFF. Here the CDR3 DNA reads TGCGCCAGCAGTGAGTCGACCGGGGATGAGCAGTTCTTC.

The chain uses TRBV27 and TRBJ2-1, with 9 bases aligning to TRBD2. The V and J ends lost 5 bases and 3 bases, in that order; junction bases with no gene match: 8. The length of the CDR3 is 16 residues. Germline CDR1 is MNHEY and CDR2 is SMNVEV (reference sequence). The CDR3 coding sequence is TGTGCCAGCAGTCCCGGGGGCGGGAGGGACTACAATGAGCAGTTCTTC. Its translation is CASSPGGGRDYNEQFF.

The count of this clone is one. The chain has TRBV5-4 and TRBJ2-3; 10 nucleotides match TRBD2. CDR1 and CDR2 (germline): SGHNT, YYREEE (reference sequence). The CDR3 sequence is 16 residues long. The J segment lost 0 bases and the V segment lost 5 bases, leaving 6 bases of the junction unmatched. CDR3 DNA: TGTGCCAGCAGGGACGCTAGCGGGAGTAGCACAGATACGCAGTATTTT. It specifies CASRDASGSSTDTQYF.

V is TRBV28 and J is TRBJ1-5; TRBD1 is a possible D gene (5 bases). There are 14 residues in the CDR3. Trimming removed 4 bases from V and 5 bases from J, with 12 bases in between. Germline loops: CDR1 MDHEN, CDR2 SYDVKM. The chain's CDR3 is CASSSTGGYQPQHF. For the CDR3, the DNA is TGTGCCAGCAGTTCCACGGGGGGGTATCAGCCCCAGCATTTT.

This chain links TRBV7-2 with TRBJ1-1; D remains unclear. Germline V CDR1 and CDR2: SGHTA, FQGNSA. This CDR3 region has 13 residues. Trimming cost V 2 bases and J 8 bases, with 12 bases left between them. As DNA, the CDR3 is TGTGCCAGCAGCTTAAGGGCGGTACCGGAAGCTTTCTTT. Protein: CASSLRAVPEAFF. The variable domain in full, with the rest retrieved from reference TRBV7-2 and TRBJ1-1, is GAGVSQSPSNKVTEKGKDVELRCDPISGHTALYWYRQSLGQGLEFLIYFQGNSAPDKSGLPSDRFSAERTGGSVSTLTIQRTQQEDSAVYLCASSLRAVPEAFFGQGTRLTVV.

This clone was observed a few times. CDR3 DNA sequence: TGTGCCAGCAGCCAAAGCGGTAAATCCACCGGGGAGCTGTTTTTT. It is translated as CASSQSGKSTGELFF. V gene TRBV6-6 combines with J gene TRBJ2-2, with a possible D match to TRBD2 (5 bases). The CDR3 consists of 15 residues. The germline gives CDR1 MNHNY, CDR2 SVGAGI (reference sequence). V dropped 6 bases and J dropped 4 bases, with 15 bases sitting between them.